This T cell receptor beta chain comes out of a study of T cell responses to AZD1222 COVID-19 vaccine. Study-wide background: Second-dose recipients at about 4 or about 12 weeks were treated as one pooled group.

General study points: Along spike, vaccine-associated CD4 TCRs were found throughout, with dominance at 160-218 and 743-854. The donor cohort was predominantly white British with a female majority, and clonal diversity may have been underestimated. Close to half of spike-specific TCRs reportedly recognize unmutated variant regions.

Regarding this clone: The antigen is not known.

The V gene's germline CDR1 is DFQATT and CDR2 SNEGSKA (reference sequence). This CDR3 region has 11 residues. The V end was cut by 6 bases, the J end by 13 bases, with 13 bases between. Clones were read by immunoSEQ multiplex PCR, and TCRdb kept only the in-frame ones, dropping some. The sample has 150,000 to 200,000 clones; about 88% are singletons. The gene calls are TRBV20-1 and TRBJ1-6; D call uncertain. The sample here was peripheral blood, taken on day 0 of AZD1222 vaccination. The receptor's source is an adult in good health. The CDR3 loop reads CSARPDVPLHF. The CDR3 nucleotides read TGCAGTGCCCGCCCTGACGTCCCCCTCCACTTT.